One and the same sample provided the 21 T cell receptor beta chains below, sequenced in a study of cytomegalovirus exposure and HLA in healthy donors. The study ran its PCR with 60 Vbeta and 13 Jbeta primers. This table comes from immunoSEQ multiplex PCR, and its TCRdb copy is limited to in-frame clones, with some not included. Altogether roughly 240,000 clones are present, around four fifths being singletons, with the ten largest covering 0.47%. The sequencing input was PBMCs. These TCRs come from a boy between 5 and 17 years old in good health and CMV-seronegative.

The chain links TRBV10-1 to TRBJ2-7; TRBD2 matches 12 bases. Germline V gene lookup returns CDR1 WNHNN and CDR2 SYGVQD (reference sequence). V shed 3 bases, J shed 5 bases, and the junction held 11 bases outside the gene matches. The CDR3 length is 17 residues. The CDR3 DNA is TGCGCCAGCAGTGATTCGGCTACTAGCGGGAGGAGACACGAGCAGTACTTC. Amino acid sequence: CASSDSATSGRRHEQYF.

This rearrangement joins TRBV12-2 to TRBJ1-5; TRBD1, the table's D call, lacks a check against the DNA. TRBV12-2 is given as a pseudogene. The CDR3 runs 19 residues. The CDR3 bases are TGTGCAAGTCGCTTAGCGCAGGGACAGGGAAAAATTAGCAATCAGCCCCAGCATTTT. As protein: CASRLAQGQGKISNQPQHF.

Of note for this clone: Germline and junction disagree at one end, which may indicate a read error. V and J are TRBV7-7 and TRBJ1-3; D remains unclear. CDR1 SSHAT and CDR2 FNYEAQ come from the germline V gene (reference sequence). The CDR3 spans 15 residues. The CDR3 sequence is CASSLVSEGAGIGDF. DNA of the CDR3: TGTGCTAGCAGCTTAGTTTCCGAGGGAGCCGGGATTGGTGATTTT.

The chain employs TRBV27 and TRBJ2-2; 7 nucleotides line up with TRBD2. Unmatched junction bases numbered 7, after V lost 4 bases and J lost 5 bases. CDR3 size: 15 residues. The germline V gene has CDR1 MNHEY and CDR2 SMNVEV (reference sequence). CDR3 region: CASSSSGGGTGELFF. The CDR3 DNA is TGTGCCAGCAGTTCGTCCGGGGGAGGGACCGGGGAGCTGTTTTTT.

The J gene is TRBJ2-7, the V gene TRBV7-2, with 7 bases lining up with TRBD2. Germline V gene data show CDR1 as SGHTA and CDR2 as FQGNSA. The V gene end was trimmed by 2 bases and the J gene end by 2 bases; junction bases not matched to a gene: 3. CDR3 size: 14 residues. The CDR3: CASSLRAGAYEQYF. The CDR3 coding sequence is TGTGCCAGCAGCTTACGGGCGGGAGCCTACGAGCAGTACTTC.

The genes are TRBV19 and TRBJ1-3, with unresolved D. Between the trimmed V and J ends, which lost 7 bases and 7 bases, there was a span of 17 bases. This CDR3 comprises 14 residues. CDR1 and CDR2 (germline): LNHDA, SQIVND (reference sequence). The CDR3 DNA follows: TGTGCCAGTAACACTCCACGGTCGAGGAACACCATATATTTT. Protein product: CASNTPRSRNTIYF.

The genes are TRBV5-5 and TRBJ1-1; weak D call: TRBD1 (5 bases). Deletions cut 4 bases from V and 0 bases from J, with 13 bases between. This CDR3 region has 15 residues. Germline V gene data show CDR1 as SGHKS and CDR2 as YYEKEE (reference sequence). CDR3 nucleotide sequence: TGTGCCAGCAGCCACAACGGACACCTGAACACTGAAGCTTTCTTT. Residues: CASSHNGHLNTEAFF.

V gene TRBV28 combines with J gene TRBJ2-7, with D possibly being TRBD2 (5 bases). Per the germline V gene, CDR1 is MDHEN and CDR2 is SYDVKM. Trimming took off 2 bases at V and 7 bases at J, with 18 bases between the two ends. The CDR3 totals 15 residues. CDR3 residues: CASSLVPAGSIEQYF. DNA of the CDR3: TGTGCCAGCAGTTTAGTCCCGGCGGGTTCGATTGAGCAGTACTTC.

The rearrangement joins TRBV4-2 to TRBJ2-3; TRBD1 matches at 7 bases. This CDR3 is 17 amino acids long. J gave up 3 bases and V 4 bases, and 13 bases lay outside the gene matches. The germline V gene has CDR1 LGHNA and CDR2 YNFKEQ. This CDR3 reads CASSRAGTAITTDTQYF. CDR3 DNA: TGTGCCAGCAGCCGAGCCGGGACAGCTATCACTACAGATACGCAGTATTTT.

This sequence joins TRBV30 and TRBJ2-5; D is undetermined. V was pared by 0 bases and J by 5 bases, with 13 bases between. The CDR3 is 14 residues long. Germline V lookup: CDR1 GTSNPN, CDR2 SVGIG (reference sequence). This chain's CDR3 is CAWSVSPVGETQYF. The CDR3 DNA reads TGTGCCTGGAGTGTTTCCCCGGTCGGGGAGACCCAGTACTTC.

The chain is built from TRBV11-3 and TRBJ2-2, with 12 bases that match TRBD1. With 5 bases clipped from V and 5 bases from J, the junction kept 12 bases outside the gene matches. This CDR3 is built from 18 residues. Germline-derived CDR1 and CDR2 are SGHNT and YENEEA. The CDR3 loop is CASSPMRGTGGYTGELFF. The CDR3 region has the DNA TGTGCCAGCAGCCCGATGAGAGGGACAGGGGGCTATACCGGGGAGCTGTTTTTT.

The genes are TRBV27 and TRBJ2-7, with D perhaps TRBD2 (6 bases). Per germline, CDR1 MNHEY and CDR2 SMNVEV (reference sequence). This CDR3 is 13 amino acids long. V shed 11 bases and J shed 2 bases, with 16 bases lying between them. The CDR3 DNA reads TGTGCCGGCCGGGGGTGCCCTACCTACGAGCAGTACTTC. Residues: CAGRGCPTYEQYF.

The chain has TRBV6-5 and TRBJ2-3; tentatively, D is TRBD1 (6 bases). Trimming removed 5 bases from V and 4 bases from J, with 13 bases in between. Germline V CDR1 and CDR2: MNHEY, SVGAGI. This CDR3 is built from 14 residues. The CDR3 sequence: CASSGASGADTQYF. The CDR3 bases are TGTGCCAGCAGTGGAGCCTCAGGGGCAGATACGCAGTATTTT.

CDR3 in DNA: TGTGCCAGCAGCTTGTCGGGACTAGGAGTAGGTGAGCAGTTCTTC. It specifies CASSLSGLGVGEQFF. J is TRBJ2-1 and V is TRBV5-4, with 8 nucleotides matching TRBD2. Looked up from germline, CDR1 is SGHNT and CDR2 is YYREEE (reference sequence). This CDR3 region has 15 residues. V was clipped by 1 base and J by 9 bases; unmatched bases: 9.

The chain is built from TRBV16 and TRBJ1-1, with 11 bases matching TRBD1. The CDR3 is 17 amino acids. The germline V gene encodes CDR1 KGHSY and CDR2 FQNENV. After removal of 0 bases from V and 4 bases from J, the junction contained 7 bases not matched to a gene. The CDR3 bases are TGTGCCAGCAGCCAATCCCCGGGACAGGGGGGGGGCACTGAAGCTTTCTTT. Protein: CASSQSPGQGGGTEAFF.

The V gene is TRBV5-5, the J gene TRBJ1-2; a possible D gene is TRBD1 (6 bases). CDR1 SGHKS and CDR2 YYEKEE come from the germline V gene (reference sequence). The ends were cut back, 4 bases at V and 3 bases at J, with 19 bases in the middle. The CDR3 loop spans 16 amino acids. CDR3: CASSQVLGGPYYGYTF. The CDR3, as DNA: TGTGCCAGCAGCCAAGTCCTAGGGGGACCTTACTATGGCTACACCTTC.

The rearrangement links TRBV5-8 to TRBJ2-7, with 9 bases aligning to TRBD1. This CDR3 comprises 15 residues. Per germline, CDR1 SGHTS and CDR2 YDEGEE. V gave up 2 bases and J gave up 4 bases; unmatched junction bases: 7. CDR3 loop: CASSLPGQGSYEQYF. For the CDR3, the DNA is TGTGCCAGCAGCTTACCGGGACAGGGCTCTTACGAGCAGTACTTC.

V and J are TRBV9 and TRBJ1-2, with TRBD1 matching over 8 bases. Germline V lookup: CDR1 SGDLS, CDR2 YYNGEE. The ends lost 4 bases at V and 1 base at J; junction bases unmatched: 3. The CDR3 consists of 14 residues. This CDR3 is CASSFGQGNYGYTF. The DNA for the CDR3 is TGTGCCAGCAGCTTCGGACAGGGTAACTATGGCTACACCTTC.

The J gene is TRBJ2-5, the V gene TRBV4-2; possibly TRBD2 for D (7 bases). In germline, CDR1 is LGHNA, CDR2 YNFKEQ. The CDR3 runs to 17 residues. Trimming removed 0 bases at V and 2 bases at J, with 16 bases between. CDR3: CASSQEGGVLGQETQYF. The CDR3 region has the DNA TGTGCCAGCAGCCAAGAAGGGGGGGTGTTGGGTCAAGAGACCCAGTACTTC.

This rearrangement joins TRBV27 to TRBJ1-2; D uncertain. The CDR3 covers 13 residues. V was pared by 3 bases and J by 0 bases, with 5 bases between. Germline loops: CDR1 MNHEY, CDR2 SMNVEV (reference sequence). CDR3 region: CASSFGPNYGYTF. CDR3 DNA sequence: TGTGCCAGCAGTTTTGGCCCTAACTATGGCTACACCTTC.

V usage is TRBV4-2 and J usage is TRBJ2-3; 9 positions agree with TRBD1. Germline V gives CDR1 LGHNA, CDR2 YNFKEQ. The ends lost 1 base at V and 1 base at J; junction bases unmatched: 0. This CDR3 contains 15 residues. CDR3 DNA: TGTGCCAGCAGCCAAGGGGACAGGGGCACAGATACGCAGTATTTT. It is translated as CASSQGDRGTDTQYF.